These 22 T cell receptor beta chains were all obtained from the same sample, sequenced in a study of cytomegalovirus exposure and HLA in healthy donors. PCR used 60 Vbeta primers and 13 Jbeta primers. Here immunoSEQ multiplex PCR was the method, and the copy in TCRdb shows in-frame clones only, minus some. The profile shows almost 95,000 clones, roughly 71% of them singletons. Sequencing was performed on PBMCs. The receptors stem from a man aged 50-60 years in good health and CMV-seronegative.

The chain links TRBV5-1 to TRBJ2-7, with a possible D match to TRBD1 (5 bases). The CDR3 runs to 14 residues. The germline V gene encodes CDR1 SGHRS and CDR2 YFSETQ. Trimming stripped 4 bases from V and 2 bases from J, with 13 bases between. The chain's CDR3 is CASSLDAGTYEQYF. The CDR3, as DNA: TGCGCCAGCAGCCTGGATGCAGGGACCTACGAGCAGTACTTC.

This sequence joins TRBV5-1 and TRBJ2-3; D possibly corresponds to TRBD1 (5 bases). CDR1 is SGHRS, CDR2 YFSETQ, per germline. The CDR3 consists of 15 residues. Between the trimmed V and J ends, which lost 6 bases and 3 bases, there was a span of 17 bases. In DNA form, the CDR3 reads TGCGCCAGCACCTCCCCAGGGTCGAGAACAGATACGCAGTATTTT. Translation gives CASTSPGSRTDTQYF.

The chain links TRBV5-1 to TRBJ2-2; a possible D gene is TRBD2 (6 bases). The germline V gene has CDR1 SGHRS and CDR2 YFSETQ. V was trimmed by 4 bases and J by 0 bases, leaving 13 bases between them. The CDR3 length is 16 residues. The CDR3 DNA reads TGCGCCAGCAGCCCCATGGGGGGTACGAACACCGGGGAGCTGTTTTTT. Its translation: CASSPMGGTNTGELFF.

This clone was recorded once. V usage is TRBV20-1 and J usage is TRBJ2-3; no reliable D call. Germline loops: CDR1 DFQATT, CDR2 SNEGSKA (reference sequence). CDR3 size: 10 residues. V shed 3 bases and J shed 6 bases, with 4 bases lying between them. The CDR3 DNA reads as TGCAGTGCTAGTCTCGATACGCAGTATTTT. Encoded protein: CSASLDTQYF.

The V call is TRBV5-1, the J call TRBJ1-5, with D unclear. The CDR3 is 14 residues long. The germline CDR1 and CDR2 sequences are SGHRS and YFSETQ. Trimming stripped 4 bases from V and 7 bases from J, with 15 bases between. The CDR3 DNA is TGCGCCAGCAGCCTTGAGGGTTTAGGGCAGCCCCAGCATTTT. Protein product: CASSLEGLGQPQHF.

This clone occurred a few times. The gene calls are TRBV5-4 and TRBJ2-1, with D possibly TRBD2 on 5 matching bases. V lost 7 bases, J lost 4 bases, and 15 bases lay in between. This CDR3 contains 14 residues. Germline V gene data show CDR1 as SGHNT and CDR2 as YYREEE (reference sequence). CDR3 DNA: TGTGCCAGCCGGCCGGCTAGCTCTTACAATGAGCAGTTCTTC. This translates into CASRPASSYNEQFF.

The DNA of the CDR3 is TGTGCCTGGAGCGTAGGTGGTAGGCGGGAGCAGTACTTC. Translation: CAWSVGGRREQYF. The J gene is TRBJ2-7, the V gene TRBV30; D gene unclear. The length of the CDR3 is 13 residues. Germline V gene data show CDR1 as GTSNPN and CDR2 as SVGIG (reference sequence). The V gene lost 3 bases and the J gene lost 7 bases, with 16 bases spanning the gap.

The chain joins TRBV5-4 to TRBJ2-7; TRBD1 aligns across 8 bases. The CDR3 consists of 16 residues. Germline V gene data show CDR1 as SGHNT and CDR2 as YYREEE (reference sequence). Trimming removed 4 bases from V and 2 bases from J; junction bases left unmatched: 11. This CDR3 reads CASSLSMTGATYEQYF. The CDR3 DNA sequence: TGTGCCAGCAGCCTTAGTATGACAGGGGCCACCTACGAGCAGTACTTC.

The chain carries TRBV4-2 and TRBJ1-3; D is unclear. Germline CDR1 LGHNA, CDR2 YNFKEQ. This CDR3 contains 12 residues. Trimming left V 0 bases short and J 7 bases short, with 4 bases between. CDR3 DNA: TGTGCCAGCAGCCAAGACGGGAACACCATATATTTT. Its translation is CASSQDGNTIYF.

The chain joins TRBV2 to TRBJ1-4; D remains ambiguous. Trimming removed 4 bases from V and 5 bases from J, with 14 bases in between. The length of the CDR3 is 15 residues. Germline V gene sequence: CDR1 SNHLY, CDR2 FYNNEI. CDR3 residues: CASSGAGRANEKLFF. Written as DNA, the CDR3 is TGTGCCAGCAGTGGGGCTGGGAGGGCGAATGAAAAACTGTTTTTT.

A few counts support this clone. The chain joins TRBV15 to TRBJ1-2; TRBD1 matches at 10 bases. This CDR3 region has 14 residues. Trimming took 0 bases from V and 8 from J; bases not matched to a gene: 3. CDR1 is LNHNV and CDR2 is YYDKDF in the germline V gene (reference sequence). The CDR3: CATSRETGGTGYTF. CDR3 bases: TGTGCCACCAGCAGAGAGACAGGGGGCACGGGCTACACCTTC.

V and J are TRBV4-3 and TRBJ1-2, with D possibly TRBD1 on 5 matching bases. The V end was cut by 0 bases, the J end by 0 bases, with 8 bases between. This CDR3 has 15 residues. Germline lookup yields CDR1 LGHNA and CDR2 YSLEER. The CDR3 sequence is CASSQDDRANYGYTF. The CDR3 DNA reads TGCGCCAGCAGCCAAGACGACAGAGCTAACTATGGCTACACCTTC.

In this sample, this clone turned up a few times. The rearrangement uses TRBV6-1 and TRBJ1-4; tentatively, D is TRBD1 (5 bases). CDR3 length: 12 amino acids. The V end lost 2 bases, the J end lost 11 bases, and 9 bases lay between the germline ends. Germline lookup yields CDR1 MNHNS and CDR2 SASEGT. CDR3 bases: TGTGCCAGCAGTGAATTAAGGGGTAAACTGTTTTTT. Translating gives CASSELRGKLFF.

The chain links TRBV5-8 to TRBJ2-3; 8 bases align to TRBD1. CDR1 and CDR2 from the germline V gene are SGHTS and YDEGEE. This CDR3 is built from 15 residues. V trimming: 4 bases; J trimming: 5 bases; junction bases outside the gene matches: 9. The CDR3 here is CASSGRHRGRDTQYF. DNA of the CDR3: TGTGCCAGCAGCGGTCGCCACAGGGGGAGAGATACGCAGTATTTT.

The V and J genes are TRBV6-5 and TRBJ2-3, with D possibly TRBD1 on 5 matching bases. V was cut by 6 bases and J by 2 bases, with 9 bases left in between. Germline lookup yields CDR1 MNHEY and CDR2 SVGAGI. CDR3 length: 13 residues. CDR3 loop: CASSVTVTDTQYF. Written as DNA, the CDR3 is TGTGCCAGCAGCGTGACAGTCACAGATACGCAGTATTTT.

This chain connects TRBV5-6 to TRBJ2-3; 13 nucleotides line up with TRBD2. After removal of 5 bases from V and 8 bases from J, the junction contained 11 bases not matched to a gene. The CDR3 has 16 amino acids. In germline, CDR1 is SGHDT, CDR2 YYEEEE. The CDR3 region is CASSLGLAGLRTTQYF. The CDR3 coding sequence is TGTGCCAGCAGTCTGGGACTAGCGGGGCTACGAACTACGCAGTATTTT. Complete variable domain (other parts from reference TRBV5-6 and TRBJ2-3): DAGVTQSPTHLIKTRGQQVTLRCSPKSGHDTVSWYQQALGQGPQFIFQYYEEEERQRGNFPDRFSGHQFPNYSSELNVNALLLGDSALYLCASSLGLAGLRTTQYFGPGTRLTVL.

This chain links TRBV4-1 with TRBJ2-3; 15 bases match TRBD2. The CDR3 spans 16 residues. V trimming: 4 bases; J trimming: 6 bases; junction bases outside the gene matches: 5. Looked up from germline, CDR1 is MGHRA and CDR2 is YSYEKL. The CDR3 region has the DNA TGCGCCAGCAGCCGAGGACTAGCGGGGGGGAGGGATACGCAGTATTTT. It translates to CASSRGLAGGRDTQYF.

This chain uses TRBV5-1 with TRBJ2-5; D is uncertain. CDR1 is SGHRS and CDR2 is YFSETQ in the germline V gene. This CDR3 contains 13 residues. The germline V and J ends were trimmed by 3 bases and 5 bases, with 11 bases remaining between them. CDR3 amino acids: CASSWNTEETQYF. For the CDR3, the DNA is TGCGCCAGCAGCTGGAACACAGAGGAGACCCAGTACTTC.

The CDR3 loop reads CASSDRDRSLGEQYV. The DNA of the CDR3 is TGTGCCAGCAGTGACCGGGACAGGTCTCTAGGCGAGCAGTACGTC. The V gene is TRBV6-4, the J gene TRBJ2-7; TRBD1 agrees at 8 bases. V trimming: 2 bases; J trimming: 6 bases; junction bases outside the gene matches: 9. The CDR3 is made up of 15 amino acids. CDR1 MRHNA and CDR2 SNTAGT come from the germline V gene.

The CDR3 sequence: CASSLGTFTDTQYF. The CDR3 DNA follows: TGCGCCAGCAGCTTGGGGACTTTCACAGATACGCAGTATTTT. V is TRBV5-1 and J is TRBJ2-3, with TRBD2 as a possible D gene (5 bases). CDR1 SGHRS and CDR2 YFSETQ come from the germline V gene. The V end lost 0 bases, the J end lost 2 bases, and 7 bases lay between the germline ends. The CDR3 sequence is 14 residues long.

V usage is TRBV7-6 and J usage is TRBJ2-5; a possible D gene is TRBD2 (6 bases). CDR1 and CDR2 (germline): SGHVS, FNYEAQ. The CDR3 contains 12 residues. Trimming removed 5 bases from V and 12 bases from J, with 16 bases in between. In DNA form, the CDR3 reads TGTGCCAGCAGCACAACCGGGACTCGGGAGTACTTC. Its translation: CASSTTGTREYF.

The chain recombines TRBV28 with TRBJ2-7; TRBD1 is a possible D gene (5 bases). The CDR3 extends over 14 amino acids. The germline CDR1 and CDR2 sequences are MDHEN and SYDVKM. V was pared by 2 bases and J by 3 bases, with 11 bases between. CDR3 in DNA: TGTGCCAGCAGTTTACGCAGGGATTTCTACGAGCAGTACTTC. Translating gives CASSLRRDFYEQYF.